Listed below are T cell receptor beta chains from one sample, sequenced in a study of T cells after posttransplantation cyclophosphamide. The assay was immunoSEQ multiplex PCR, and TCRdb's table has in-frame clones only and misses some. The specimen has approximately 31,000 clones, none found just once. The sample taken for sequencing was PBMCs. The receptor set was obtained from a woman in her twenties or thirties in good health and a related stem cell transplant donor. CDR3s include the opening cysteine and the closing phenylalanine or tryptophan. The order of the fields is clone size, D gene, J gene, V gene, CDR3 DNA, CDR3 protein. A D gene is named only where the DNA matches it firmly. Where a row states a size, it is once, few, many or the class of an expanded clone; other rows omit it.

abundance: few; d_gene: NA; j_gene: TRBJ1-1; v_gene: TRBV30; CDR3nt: TGTGCCTGGACCAGGGGCGCCTCGGAAGCTTTCTTT; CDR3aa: CAWTRGASEAFF
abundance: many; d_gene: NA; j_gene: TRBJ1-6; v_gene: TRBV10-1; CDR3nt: TGCGCCAGCCGGGACAACTCCTATAATTCACCCCTCCACTTT; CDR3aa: CASRDNSYNSPLHF
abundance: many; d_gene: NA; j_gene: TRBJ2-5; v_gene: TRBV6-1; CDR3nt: TGTGCCAGCAGTGGCCAGGCTGAAGAGACCCAGTACTTC; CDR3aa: CASSGQAEETQYF
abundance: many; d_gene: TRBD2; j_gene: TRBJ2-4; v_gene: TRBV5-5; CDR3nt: TGTGCCAGCAGGCTCGGACTAGCGGAAAACATTCAGTACTTC; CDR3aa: CASRLGLAENIQYF
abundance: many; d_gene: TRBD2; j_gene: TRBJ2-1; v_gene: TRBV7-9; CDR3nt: TGTGCCAGCAGCAGGCTAGCGGGGGGCCAGGATGAGCAGTTCTTC; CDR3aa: CASSRLAGGQDEQFF
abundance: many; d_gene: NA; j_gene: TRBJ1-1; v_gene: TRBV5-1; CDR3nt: TGCGCCAGCAGCTTGGGCCCTGAAGGGGGAACTGAAGCTTTCTTT; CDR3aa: CASSLGPEGGTEAFF
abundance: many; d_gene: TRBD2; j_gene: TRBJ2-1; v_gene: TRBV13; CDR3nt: TGTGCCAGCAGCTTAGTAAGGGGAGGGGCGGAGGAGCAGTTCTTC; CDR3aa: CASSLVRGGAEEQFF
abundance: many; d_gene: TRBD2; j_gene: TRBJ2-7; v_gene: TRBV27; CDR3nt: TGTGCCAGCAGTCTCGGGACTACCTACGAGCAGTACTTC; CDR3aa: CASSLGTTYEQYF
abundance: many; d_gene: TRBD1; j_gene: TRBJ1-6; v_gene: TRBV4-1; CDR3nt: TGCGCCAGCAGCCACTTCCACGGGACAGGGGAGGGGTCACCCCTCCACTTT; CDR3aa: CASSHFHGTGEGSPLHF
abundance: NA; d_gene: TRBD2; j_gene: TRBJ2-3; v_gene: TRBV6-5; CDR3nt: TGTGCCAGCAGTTTGCTAGCGGGGGGCAGGGATACGCAGTATTTT; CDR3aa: CASSLLAGGRDTQYF
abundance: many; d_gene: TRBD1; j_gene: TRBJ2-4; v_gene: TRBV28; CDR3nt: TGTGCCAGCAGTTCGCCGACAGGGGGCGTCAAAAACATTCAGTACTTC; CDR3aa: CASSSPTGGVKNIQYF
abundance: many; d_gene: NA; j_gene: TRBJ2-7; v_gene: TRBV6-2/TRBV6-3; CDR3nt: TGTGCCAGCAGCCTTCGCGGTGGGGGCTTTCGTACTGAGCAGTACTTC; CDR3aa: CASSLRGGGFRTEQYF
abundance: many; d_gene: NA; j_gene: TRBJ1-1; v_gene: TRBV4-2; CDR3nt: TGTGCCAGCAGCCAAGAGGTCAGGGGATGGTCTGGTACTGAAGCTTTCTTT; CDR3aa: CASSQEVRGWSGTEAFF
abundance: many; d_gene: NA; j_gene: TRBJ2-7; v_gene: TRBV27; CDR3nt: TGTGCCAGCAGTTCCACTCTACAGTCGCACGAGCAGTACTTC; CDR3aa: CASSSTLQSHEQYF
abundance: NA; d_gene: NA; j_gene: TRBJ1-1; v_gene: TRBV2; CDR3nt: TGTGCCAGCAGTGAGCGCATGAACACTGAAGCTTTCTTT; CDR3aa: CASSERMNTEAFF
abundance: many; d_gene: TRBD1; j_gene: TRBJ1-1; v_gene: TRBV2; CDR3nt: TGTGCCAGCCCCGGGACAGTCAACCCATCGGGAACTGAAGCTTTCTTT; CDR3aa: CASPGTVNPSGTEAFF
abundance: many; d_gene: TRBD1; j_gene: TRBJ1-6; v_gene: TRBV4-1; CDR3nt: TGCGCCAGCAGCCAAAGGGTTGGGGACAGCCAAAATTCACCCCTCCACTTT; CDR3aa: CASSQRVGDSQNSPLHF
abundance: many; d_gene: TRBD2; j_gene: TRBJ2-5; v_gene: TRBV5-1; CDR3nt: TGCGCCAGCAGCTTCTCTAGCGGGGCACAAGAGACCCAGTACTTC; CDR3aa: CASSFSSGAQETQYF
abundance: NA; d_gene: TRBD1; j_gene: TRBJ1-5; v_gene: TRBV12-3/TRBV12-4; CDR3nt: TGTGCCAGCAGCCCGACAGGGGGATATCAGCCCCAGCATTTT; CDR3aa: CASSPTGGYQPQHF
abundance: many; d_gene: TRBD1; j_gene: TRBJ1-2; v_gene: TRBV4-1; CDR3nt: TGCGCCAGCAGCGATTTTCGGACAGGGGGCCTGAGAGGCTACACCTTC; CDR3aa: CASSDFRTGGLRGYTF
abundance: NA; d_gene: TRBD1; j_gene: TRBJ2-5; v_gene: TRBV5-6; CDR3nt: TGTGCCAGCAGTCGGACAGGGAGTATGGAGACCCAGTACTTC; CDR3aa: CASSRTGSMETQYF
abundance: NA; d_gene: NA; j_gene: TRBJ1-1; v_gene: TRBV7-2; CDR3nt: TGTGCCAGCAGCTTAGTCGGGGGGGAAGCTTTCTTT; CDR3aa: CASSLVGGEAFF
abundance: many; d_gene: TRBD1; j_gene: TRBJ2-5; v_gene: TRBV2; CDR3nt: TGTGCCAGCAGGTCCGGGACAGGGGGCCAAGAGACCCAGTACTTC; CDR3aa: CASRSGTGGQETQYF
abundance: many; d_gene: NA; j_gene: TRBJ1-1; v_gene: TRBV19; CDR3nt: TGTGCCAGTAGTATAGGGAGCGAGAACACTGAAGCTTTCTTT; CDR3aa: CASSIGSENTEAFF
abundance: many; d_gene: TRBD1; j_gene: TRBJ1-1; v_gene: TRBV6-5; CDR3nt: TGTGCCAGCAGTTTCCAGACAGGGGGAAGGACTGAAGCTTTCTTT; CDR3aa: CASSFQTGGRTEAFF
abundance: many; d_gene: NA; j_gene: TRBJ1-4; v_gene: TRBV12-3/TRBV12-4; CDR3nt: TGTGCCAGCAGTTTTACCGTCCAGAATGAAAAACTGTTTTTT; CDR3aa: CASSFTVQNEKLFF